This TCR beta chain was identified during a study of blood T cell repertoires in COVID-19. About the research overall: Sites across the United States, Italy and Spain contributed samples from acute and convalescent COVID-19. T cells, B-cell-depleted T cells, or PBMCs supplied cDNA or gDNA.

In the original analysis: Estimation of nucleated cell counts was performed using reference gene primer amplification. Some clones are missing from TCRdb's copy, which holds only in-frame ones; the method was immunoSEQ multiplex PCR. Clonal size and the V and J genes are those of that table, whereas D and trimming came from the DNA. The table includes 300,000 to 400,000 clones, more than 80% detected once. Per the germline V gene, CDR1 is GTSNPN and CDR2 is SVGIG (reference sequence). The CDR3 length is 15 residues. Trimming took 0 bases from V and 6 from J, leaving 15 bases between them. Seattle patient enrollment occurred during active infection, with longitudinal follow-up thereafter.

This receptor was taken from a woman in her twenties or thirties with COVID-19, enrolled during active disease. Sequencing input: peripheral blood. This sequence joins TRBV30 and TRBJ2-1; possible D gene TRBD1, 6 bases. CDR3: CAWSVRLDSPNEQFF. The DNA of the CDR3 is TGTGCCTGGAGTGTACGGTTGGACAGTCCCAATGAGCAGTTCTTC.